This T cell receptor (beta chain) was recorded in a study of CD8+CD57+ T cells in acquired aplastic anemia. Study findings and constraints: Found in both controls and patients were twenty-nine CD8+ CDR3 sequences.

In regard to this clonotype: Its antigen remains unidentified.

CD8+CD57+ cell expansion, shown by flow cytometry, had occurred in the patients selected for sequencing. According to the study, genomic DNA was the template for TCR beta VDJ and CDR3 profiling. Using its own MiXCR run on the reads, TCRdb lists one record per CDR3 protein. The table records around 200,000 distinct CDR3 sequences, about 44% of them present only once. Trimming took 6 bases from V and 4 from J; bases not matched to a gene: 7. The CDR3 has 14 amino acids. The chain uses TRBV12-3 or TRBV12-4 and TRBJ1-1; 8 bases agree with TRBD1. Source material: sorted CD4+, CD8+, or CD8+CD57+ T cells (not recorded which) from PBMCs. This clonotype was obtained from a human donor with aplastic anemia. The CDR3 DNA sequence: TGTGCCAGCAGGCACAGGGGGGAGAGCACTGAAGCTTTCTTT. Amino acids: CASRHRGESTEAFF.